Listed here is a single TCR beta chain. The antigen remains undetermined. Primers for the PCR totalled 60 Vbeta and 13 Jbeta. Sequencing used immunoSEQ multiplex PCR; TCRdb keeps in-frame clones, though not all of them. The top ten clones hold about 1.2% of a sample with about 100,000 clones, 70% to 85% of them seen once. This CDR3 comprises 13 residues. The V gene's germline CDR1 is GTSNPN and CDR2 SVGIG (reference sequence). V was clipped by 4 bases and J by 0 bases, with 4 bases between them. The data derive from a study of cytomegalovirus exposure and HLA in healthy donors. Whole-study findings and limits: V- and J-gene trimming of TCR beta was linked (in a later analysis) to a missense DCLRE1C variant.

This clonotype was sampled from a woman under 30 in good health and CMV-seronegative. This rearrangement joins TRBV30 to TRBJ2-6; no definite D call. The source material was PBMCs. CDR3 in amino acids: CAWTLSGANVLTF. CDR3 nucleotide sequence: TGTGCCTGGACCCTCTCTGGGGCCAACGTCCTGACTTTC.